The TCR beta chain under discussion was sequenced for a study of blood T cell repertoires in COVID-19. The CDR3 has 15 amino acids. V lost 5 bases and J lost 1, with 14 bases in between. Germline CDR1 SGHAT, CDR2 FQNNGV. Participants, roughly 18 to 89 years old, spanned 25 or so US areas. Categorization into cohorts depended on clinical history that participants reported. TCRdb keeps only in-frame clones here, not all; method: immunoSEQ multiplex PCR. The sample lists 200,000 to 250,000 clones; about 90% were seen once. Specimen: PBMCs or T cells enriched from blood (not recorded which). The chain recombines TRBV11-2 with TRBJ1-1, with D uncertain. The TCR was taken from a woman aged 50 to 60 in a cohort exposed to, infected with or recovered from COVID-19 (not recorded which). The CDR3 region is CASSHGSGENTEAFF. CDR3 sequence (DNA): TGTGCCAGCAGCCATGGGTCCGGAGAGAACACTGAAGCTTTCTTT. Using reference TRBV11-2 and TRBJ1-1 for the parts outside the CDR3, the full variable domain is EAGVAQSPRYKIIEKRQSVAFWCNPISGHATLYWYQQILGQGPKLLIQFQNNGVVDDSQLPKDRFSAERLKGVDSTLKIQPAKLEDSAVYLCASSHGSGENTEAFFGQGTRLTVV.